The clone carrying this TCR beta chain was counted ten times or more. What it binds is not known. The sample comes from a study of response to subunit inactivated influenza vaccine. Points from the study as a whole: Authors suggested few new T cells are recruited by each seasonal influenza vaccination.

TCRdb recomputed calls from the RT-PCR reads with MiXCR, one row per CDR3 protein. Here the sample spans 500,000 or so distinct CDR3 sequences, over 9.5% being singletons. The sample in question was PBMCs from blood, obtained roughly 45 days after vaccination. The clonotype originates from a man aged 45 to 65 who received an inactivated influenza vaccine.

The CDR3 coding sequence is TGTGCCAGCAGCGTAACAGGGGGCGCGCACAATGAGCAGTTCTTC. This sequence encodes CASSVTGGAHNEQFF. The chain combines TRBV9 with TRBJ2-1, with 9 bases that match TRBD1. The V and J ends lost 1 base and 5 bases, in that order; junction bases with no gene match: 4. This CDR3 has 15 residues. Per germline, CDR1 SGDLS and CDR2 YYNGEE.